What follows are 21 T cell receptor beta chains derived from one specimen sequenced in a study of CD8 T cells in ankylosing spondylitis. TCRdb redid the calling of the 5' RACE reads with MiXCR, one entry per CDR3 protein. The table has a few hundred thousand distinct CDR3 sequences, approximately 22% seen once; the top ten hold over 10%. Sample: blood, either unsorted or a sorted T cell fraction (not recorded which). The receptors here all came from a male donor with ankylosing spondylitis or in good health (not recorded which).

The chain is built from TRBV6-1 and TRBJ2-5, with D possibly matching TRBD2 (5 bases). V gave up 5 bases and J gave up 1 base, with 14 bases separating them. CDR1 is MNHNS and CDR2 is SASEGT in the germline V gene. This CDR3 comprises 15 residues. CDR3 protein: CASSLIPGGQETQYF. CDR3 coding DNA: TGTGCCAGCAGTCTAATTCCAGGAGGCCAAGAGACCCAGTACTTC.

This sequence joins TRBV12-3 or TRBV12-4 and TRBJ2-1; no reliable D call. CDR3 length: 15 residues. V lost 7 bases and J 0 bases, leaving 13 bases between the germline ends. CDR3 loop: CASTPSAYSYNEQFF. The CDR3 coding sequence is TGTGCCAGCACCCCCTCTGCCTACTCCTACAATGAGCAGTTCTTC.

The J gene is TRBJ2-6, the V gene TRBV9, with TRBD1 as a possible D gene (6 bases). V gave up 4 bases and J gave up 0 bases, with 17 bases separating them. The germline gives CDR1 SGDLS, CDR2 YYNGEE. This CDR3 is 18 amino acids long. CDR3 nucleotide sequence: TGTGCCAGCAGCCTCTGGACAGATTACCCCTCTGGGGCCAACGTCCTGACTTTC. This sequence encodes CASSLWTDYPSGANVLTF. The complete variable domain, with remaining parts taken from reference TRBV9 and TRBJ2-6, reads DSGVTQTPKHLITATGQRVTLRCSPRSGDLSVYWYQQSLDQGLQFLIQYYNGEERAKGNILERFSAQQFPDLHSELNLSSLELGDSALYFCASSLWTDYPSGANVLTFGAGSRLTVL.

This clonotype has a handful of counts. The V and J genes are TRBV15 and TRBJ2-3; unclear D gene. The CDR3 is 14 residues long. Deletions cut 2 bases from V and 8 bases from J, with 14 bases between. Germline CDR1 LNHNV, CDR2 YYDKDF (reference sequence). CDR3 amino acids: CATSRPLTPFTQYF. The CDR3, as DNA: TGTGCCACCAGCAGACCACTGACTCCCTTTACGCAGTATTTT.

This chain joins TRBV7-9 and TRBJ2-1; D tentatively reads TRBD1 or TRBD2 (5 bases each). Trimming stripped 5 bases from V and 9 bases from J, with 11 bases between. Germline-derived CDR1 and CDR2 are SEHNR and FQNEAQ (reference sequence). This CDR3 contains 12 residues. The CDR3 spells CASSGLGVEQFF. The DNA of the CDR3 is TGTGCCAGCAGCGGGTTGGGGGTTGAGCAGTTCTTC.

The CDR3 reads CASSQVEGENEQYF. The CDR3 region has the DNA TGTGCCAGCAGCCAAGTTGAGGGGGAAAACGAGCAGTACTTC. J is TRBJ2-7 and V is TRBV3-1; possibly TRBD1 for D (6 bases). The CDR3 totals 14 residues. CDR1 is LGHDT and CDR2 is YNNKEL in the germline V gene (reference sequence). V shed 1 base and J shed 5 bases, with 12 bases lying between them.

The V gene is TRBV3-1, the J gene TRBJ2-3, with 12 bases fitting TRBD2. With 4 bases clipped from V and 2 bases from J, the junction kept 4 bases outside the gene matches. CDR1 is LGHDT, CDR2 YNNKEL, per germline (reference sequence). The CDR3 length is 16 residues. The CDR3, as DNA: TGTGCCAGCAGCCCCGGACTAGCGGGGATCACAGATACGCAGTATTTT. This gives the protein CASSPGLAGITDTQYF.

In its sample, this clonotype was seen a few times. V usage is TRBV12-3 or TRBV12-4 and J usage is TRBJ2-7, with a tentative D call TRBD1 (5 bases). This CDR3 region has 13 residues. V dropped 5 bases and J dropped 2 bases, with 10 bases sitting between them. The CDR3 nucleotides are TGTGCCAGCAGTACACAGGCCCCCTACGAGCAGTACTTC. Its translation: CASSTQAPYEQYF.

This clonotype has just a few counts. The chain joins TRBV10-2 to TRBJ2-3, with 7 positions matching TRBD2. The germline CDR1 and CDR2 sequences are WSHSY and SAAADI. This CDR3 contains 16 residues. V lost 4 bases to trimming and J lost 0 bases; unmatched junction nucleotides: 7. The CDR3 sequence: CASSGGSLDSTDTQYF. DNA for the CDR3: TGCGCCAGCAGTGGCGGGAGTCTTGATAGCACAGATACGCAGTATTTT.

CDR3 nucleotides: TGTGCCAGCAGTTTTAAGCAGTTTTGGTTGTGGGGACACGCGAACACCGGGGAGCTGTTTTTT. Protein: CASSFKQFWLWGHANTGELFF. The chain recombines TRBV12-3 or TRBV12-4 with TRBJ2-2; perhaps TRBD1 as D (6 bases). The CDR3 loop spans 21 amino acids. V was trimmed by 3 bases and J by 0 bases, leaving 26 bases between them.

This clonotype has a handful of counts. The CDR3 is CASSPSQMNTEAFF. CDR3 sequence (DNA): TGCGCCAGCAGCCCTTCCCAGATGAACACTGAAGCTTTCTTT. The rearrangement links TRBV4-1 to TRBJ1-1, with D unresolved. CDR3 length equals 14 residues. Looked up from germline, CDR1 is MGHRA and CDR2 is YSYEKL. V gave up 4 bases and J gave up 0 bases, with 9 bases separating them.

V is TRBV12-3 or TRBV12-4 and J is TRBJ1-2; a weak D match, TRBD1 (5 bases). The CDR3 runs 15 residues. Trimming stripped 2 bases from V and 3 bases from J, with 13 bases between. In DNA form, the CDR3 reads TGTGCCAGCAGTTTATTTTCGGGGGACGACTATGGCTACACCTTC. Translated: CASSLFSGDDYGYTF.

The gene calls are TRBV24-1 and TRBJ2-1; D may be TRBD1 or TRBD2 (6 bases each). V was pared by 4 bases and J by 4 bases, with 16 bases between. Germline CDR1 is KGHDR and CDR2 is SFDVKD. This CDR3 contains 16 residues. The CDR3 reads CATSERDKVPYNEQFF. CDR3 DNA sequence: TGTGCCACCAGTGAGCGGGACAAGGTACCGTACAATGAGCAGTTCTTC.

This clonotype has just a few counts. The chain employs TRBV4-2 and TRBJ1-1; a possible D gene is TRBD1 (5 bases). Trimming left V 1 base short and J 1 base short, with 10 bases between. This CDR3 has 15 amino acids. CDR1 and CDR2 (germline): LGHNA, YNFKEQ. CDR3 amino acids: CASSQVWGRNTEAFF. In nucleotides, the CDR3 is TGTGCCAGCAGCCAAGTATGGGGCAGGAACACTGAAGCTTTCTTT.

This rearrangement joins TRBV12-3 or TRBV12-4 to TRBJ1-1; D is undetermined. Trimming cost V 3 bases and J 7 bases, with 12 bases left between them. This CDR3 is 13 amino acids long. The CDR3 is CASSFSLPDEAFF. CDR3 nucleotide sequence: TGTGCCAGCAGTTTTTCCCTCCCCGATGAAGCTTTCTTT.

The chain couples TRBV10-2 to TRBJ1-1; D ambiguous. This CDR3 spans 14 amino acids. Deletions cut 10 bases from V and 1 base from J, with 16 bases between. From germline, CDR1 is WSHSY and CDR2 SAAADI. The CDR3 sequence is CATGPGRRNTEAFF. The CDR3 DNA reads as TGCGCCACTGGCCCGGGCAGGAGGAACACTGAAGCTTTCTTT.

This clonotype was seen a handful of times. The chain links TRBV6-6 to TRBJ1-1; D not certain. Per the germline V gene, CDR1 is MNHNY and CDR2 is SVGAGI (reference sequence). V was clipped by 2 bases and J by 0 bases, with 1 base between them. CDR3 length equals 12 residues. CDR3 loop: CASSYVNTEAFF. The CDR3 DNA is TGTGCCAGCAGTTACGTGAACACTGAAGCTTTCTTT.

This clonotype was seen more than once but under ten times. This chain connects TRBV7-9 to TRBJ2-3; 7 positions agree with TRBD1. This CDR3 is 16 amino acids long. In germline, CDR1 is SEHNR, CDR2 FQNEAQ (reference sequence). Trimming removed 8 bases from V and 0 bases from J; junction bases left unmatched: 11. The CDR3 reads CASEGAPPPSTDTQYF. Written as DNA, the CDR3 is TGTGCCAGCGAGGGGGCCCCCCCTCCTAGCACAGATACGCAGTATTTT. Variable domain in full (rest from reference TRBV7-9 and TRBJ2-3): DTGVSQNPRHKITKRGQNVTFRCDPISEHNRLYWYRQTLGQGPEFLTYFQNEAQLEKSRLLSDRFSAERPKGSFSTLEIQRTEQGDSAMYLCASEGAPPPSTDTQYFGPGTRLTVL.

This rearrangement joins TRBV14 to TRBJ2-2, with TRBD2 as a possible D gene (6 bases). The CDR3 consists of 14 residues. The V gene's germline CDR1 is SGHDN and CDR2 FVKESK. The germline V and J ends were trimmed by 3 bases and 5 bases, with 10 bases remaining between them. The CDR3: CASSHGGYTGELFF. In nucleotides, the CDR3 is TGTGCCAGCAGCCACGGGGGTTATACCGGGGAGCTGTTTTTT.

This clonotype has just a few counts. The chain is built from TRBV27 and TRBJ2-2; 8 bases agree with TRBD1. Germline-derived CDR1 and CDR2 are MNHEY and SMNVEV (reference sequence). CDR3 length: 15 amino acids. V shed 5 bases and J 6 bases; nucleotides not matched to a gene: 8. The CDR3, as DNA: TGTGCCAGCAGTCCACGGACAGGGTCAGCCGGGGAGCTGTTTTTT. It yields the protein CASSPRTGSAGELFF.

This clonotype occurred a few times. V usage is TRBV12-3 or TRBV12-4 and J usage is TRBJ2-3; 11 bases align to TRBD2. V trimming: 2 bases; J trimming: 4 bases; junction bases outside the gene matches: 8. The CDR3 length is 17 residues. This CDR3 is CASSLLGSGGAPDTQYF. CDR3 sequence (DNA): TGTGCCAGCAGTTTATTGGGTAGCGGGGGGGCCCCAGATACGCAGTATTTT.